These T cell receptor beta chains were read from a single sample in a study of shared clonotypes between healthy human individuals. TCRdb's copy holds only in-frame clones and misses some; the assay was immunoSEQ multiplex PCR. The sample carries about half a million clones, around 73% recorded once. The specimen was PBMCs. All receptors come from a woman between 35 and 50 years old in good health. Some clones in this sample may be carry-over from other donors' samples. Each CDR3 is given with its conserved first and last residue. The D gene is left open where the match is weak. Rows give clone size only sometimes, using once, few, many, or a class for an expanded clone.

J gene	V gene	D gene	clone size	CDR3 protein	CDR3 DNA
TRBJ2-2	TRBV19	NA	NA	CASSIEEVGVGELFF	TGTGCCAGTAGTATAGAGGAGGTCGGCGTCGGGGAGCTGTTTTTT
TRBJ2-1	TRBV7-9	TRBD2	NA	CATGGRTSYNEQFF	TGTGCCACCGGCGGGAGGACCTCCTACAATGAGCAGTTCTTC
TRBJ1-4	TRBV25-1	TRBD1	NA	CASSERETGLANEKLFF	TGTGCCAGCAGTGAAAGAGAGACAGGGTTGGCTAATGAAAAACTGTTTTTT
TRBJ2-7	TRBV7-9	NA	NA	CASSKLVAEQYF	TGTGCCAGCAGCAAGTTGGTCGCCGAGCAGTACTTC
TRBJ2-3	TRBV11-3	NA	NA	CASSLGAGTDTQYF	TGTGCCAGCAGCTTAGGGGCGGGCACAGATACGCAGTATTTT
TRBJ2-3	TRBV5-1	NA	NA	CASSLGQREDTQYF	TGCGCCAGCAGCTTGGGACAGAGAGAAGATACGCAGTATTTT
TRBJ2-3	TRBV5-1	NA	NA	CASSFSADTQYF	TGCGCCAGCAGCTTTTCGGCGGATACGCAGTATTTT
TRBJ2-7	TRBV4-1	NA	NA	CASSQRGDLYEQYF	TGCGCCAGCAGCCAGAGGGGGGACCTCTACGAGCAGTACTTC
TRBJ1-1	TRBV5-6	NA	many	CASSLAANTEAFF	TGTGCCAGCAGCTTGGCGGCAAACACTGAAGCTTTCTTT
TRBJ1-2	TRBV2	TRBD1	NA	CASSFDRVTTF	TGTGCCAGCAGTTTCGACAGGGTAACCACCTTC
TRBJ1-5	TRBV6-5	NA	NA	CASSDTGEGGQPQHF	TGTGCCAGCAGCGATACGGGGGAGGGGGGTCAGCCCCAGCATTTT
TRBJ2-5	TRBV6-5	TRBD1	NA	CASRKTGTETQYF	TGTGCCAGCAGAAAGACAGGGACGGAGACCCAGTACTTC
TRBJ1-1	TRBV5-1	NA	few	CASSRLDSITEAFF	TGCGCCAGCAGCCGTCTGGACAGTATCACTGAAGCTTTCTTT
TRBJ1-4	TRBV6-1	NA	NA	CASSETGRGNEKLFF	TGTGCCAGCAGTGAAACAGGGCGGGGGAATGAAAAACTGTTTTTT
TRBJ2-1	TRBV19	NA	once	CASGGGNEQFF	TGTGCCAGCGGAGGGGGCAATGAGCAGTTCTTC
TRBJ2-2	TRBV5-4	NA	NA	CASSQDMDGTGELFF	TGTGCCAGCAGCCAGGATATGGACGGGACCGGGGAGCTGTTTTTT
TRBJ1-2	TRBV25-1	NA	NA	CASSDPREPLNGYTF	TGTGCCAGCAGTGACCCCAGAGAGCCTTTGAATGGCTACACCTTC
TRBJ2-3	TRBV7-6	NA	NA	CASSSTGGPSDTQYF	TGTGCCAGCAGCTCTACCGGGGGCCCCTCCGATACGCAGTATTTT
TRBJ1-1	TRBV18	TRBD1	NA	CASSPLTGTGTEAFF	TGTGCCAGCTCACCACTTACGGGGACAGGGACTGAAGCTTTCTTT
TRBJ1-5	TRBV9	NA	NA	CASSVGIGVGQPQHF	TGTGCCAGCAGCGTAGGAATAGGGGTCGGTCAGCCCCAGCATTTT
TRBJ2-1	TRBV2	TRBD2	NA	CASTLGRAGFQFF	TGTGCCAGCACCCTAGGGAGGGCGGGATTTCAGTTCTTC
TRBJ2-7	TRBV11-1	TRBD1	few	CASSPGTGYEQYF	TGTGCCAGCAGTCCCGGGACAGGGTACGAGCAGTACTTC
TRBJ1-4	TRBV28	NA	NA	CASSLYPPFTGTNEKLFF	TGTGCCAGCAGTCTATATCCCCCGTTTACAGGAACTAATGAAAAACTGTTTTTT
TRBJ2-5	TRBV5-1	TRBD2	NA	CASSFSSGSQETQYF	TGCGCCAGCAGCTTTAGTAGCGGGAGCCAAGAGACCCAGTACTTC
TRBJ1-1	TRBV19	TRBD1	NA	CASSTRDRVTFF	TGTGCCAGTAGTACCCGGGACAGGGTGACTTTCTTT
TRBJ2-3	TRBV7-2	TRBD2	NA	CASSSGLAGGKYF	TGTGCCAGCAGCTCGGGACTAGCGGGTGGGAAGTATTTT
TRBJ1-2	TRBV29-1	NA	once	CHHTRVYGYTF	TGCCACCATACTCGGGTTTATGGCTACACCTTC
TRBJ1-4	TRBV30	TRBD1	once	CAWGTGPSGEKLFF	TGTGCCTGGGGGACAGGCCCATCAGGTGAAAAACTGTTTTTT